Below, 23 T cell receptor beta chains from the same sample are listed, as sequenced in a study of PD-L1 blockade in urothelial cancer. Profiling relied on immunoSEQ multiplex PCR, and the TCRdb table lists in-frame clones only, not all of them. Among about 52,000 clones listed, approximately 88% were seen once. Time point of the sample: pretreatment peripheral blood. Sequenced material: PBMCs, taken around atezolizumab (anti-PD-L1) treatment. The receptor set was obtained from a middle-aged man with urothelial cancer.

The chain carries TRBV27 and TRBJ2-3, with a possible D match to TRBD1 (5 bases). This CDR3 comprises 13 residues. V lost 4 bases and J lost 3, with 8 bases in between. In germline, CDR1 is MNHEY, CDR2 SMNVEV (reference sequence). For the CDR3, the DNA is TGTGCCAGCAGTTGGGGCAGGACAGATACGCAGTATTTT. As protein: CASSWGRTDTQYF.

The CDR3 spells CASSAGQSSGNTIYF. The CDR3 DNA reads TGTGCCAGCAGTGCGGGACAGTCCTCTGGAAACACCATATATTTT. The V gene is TRBV25-1, the J gene TRBJ1-3; 7 positions agree with TRBD1. Germline-derived CDR1 and CDR2 are MGHDK and SYGVNS. V shed 4 bases, J shed 0 bases, and the junction held 3 bases outside the gene matches. This CDR3 is built from 15 residues.

The chain carries TRBV6-5 and TRBJ2-7, with 7 positions matching TRBD1. The CDR3 is 13 amino acids. V lost 4 bases and J lost 5; bases outside the gene matches: 5. CDR1 and CDR2 from the germline V gene are MNHEY and SVGAGI. CDR3 DNA sequence: TGTGCCAGCAGTTTAGGCAGGGGGAACGAGCAGTACTTC. Residues: CASSLGRGNEQYF.

The sample holds one count of this clone. The chain joins TRBV7-9 to TRBJ2-5, with 7 bases matching TRBD1. CDR1 is SEHNR, CDR2 FQNEAQ, per germline (reference sequence). After removal of 1 base from V and 3 bases from J, the junction contained 5 bases not matched to a gene. This CDR3 is built from 15 residues. The CDR3 loop is CASSLVGTEKETQYF. Here the CDR3 DNA reads TGTGCCAGCAGCTTAGTTGGGACAGAAAAAGAGACCCAGTACTTC.

This chain joins TRBV7-9 and TRBJ2-3, with a tentative D call TRBD2 (6 bases). CDR1 is SEHNR and CDR2 is FQNEAQ in the germline V gene (reference sequence). Between the trimmed V and J ends, which lost 4 bases and 4 bases, there was a span of 15 bases. The CDR3 is 15 residues long. CDR3 bases: TGTGCCAGCAGCTCCCGTGGAGGGGTGGCAGATACGCAGTATTTT. Translated, it gives CASSSRGGVADTQYF. The entire variable domain, with the rest obtained from reference TRBV7-9 and TRBJ2-3, is as follows: DTGVSQNPRHKITKRGQNVTFRCDPISEHNRLYWYRQTLGQGPEFLTYFQNEAQLEKSRLLSDRFSAERPKGSFSTLEIQRTEQGDSAMYLCASSSRGGVADTQYFGPGTRLTVL.

The genes are TRBV6-1 and TRBJ2-2; weak D call: TRBD2 (6 bases). The CDR3 is 13 residues long. Germline CDR1 and CDR2: MNHNS and SASEGT. V lost 6 bases and J lost 6, with 11 bases in between. CDR3 protein: CASRSSAAGELFF. CDR3 nucleotide sequence: TGTGCCAGCAGATCTAGCGCGGCCGGGGAGCTGTTTTTT.

The J gene is TRBJ2-3, the V gene TRBV19; TRBD2 aligns across 7 bases. Germline V CDR1 and CDR2: LNHDA, SQIVND (reference sequence). J lost 3 bases, V lost 9 bases, and 9 bases had no gene match. The CDR3 has 14 residues. The CDR3: CASTGGFVTDTQYF. In nucleotides, the CDR3 is TGTGCCAGCACGGGGGGATTCGTAACAGATACGCAGTATTTT. The variable domain in full, with the rest retrieved from reference TRBV19 and TRBJ2-3, is DGGITQSPKYLFRKEGQNVTLSCEQNLNHDAMYWYRQDPGQGLRLIYYSQIVNDFQKGDIAEGYSVSREKKESFPLTVTSAQKNPTAFYLCASTGGFVTDTQYFGPGTRLTVL.

The gene calls are TRBV5-1 and TRBJ2-3; possibly TRBD2 for D (5 bases). The CDR3 has 14 amino acids. V lost 0 bases, J lost 2 bases, and 7 bases lay in between. From germline, CDR1 is SGHRS and CDR2 YFSETQ. The CDR3 region has the DNA TGCGCCAGCAGCTTGGCGGGATACACAGATACGCAGTATTTT. It translates to CASSLAGYTDTQYF.

V gene TRBV5-6 combines with J gene TRBJ1-1, with TRBD1 matching over 8 bases. This CDR3 region has 16 residues. The V gene's germline CDR1 is SGHDT and CDR2 YYEEEE. The junction had 13 bases not matched to a gene; V was cut back by 4 bases and J by 5 bases. In DNA, the CDR3 is TGTGCCAGCAGCCTATCCGCAGGGGGCGGACGGACTGAAGCTTTCTTT. Residues: CASSLSAGGGRTEAFF.

The J gene is TRBJ2-6, the V gene TRBV6-1; D is unclear. V dropped 10 bases and J dropped 8 bases, with 18 bases sitting between them. CDR3 length: 14 amino acids. Per the germline V gene, CDR1 is MNHNS and CDR2 is SASEGT. CDR3 loop: CAMAGGGTTNVLTF. CDR3 sequence (DNA): TGTGCCATGGCAGGTGGTGGTACGACCAACGTCCTGACTTTC.

Only a few counts were recorded for this clone. The J gene is TRBJ1-1, the V gene TRBV29-1; tentative D call: TRBD1 (6 bases). The CDR3 length is 12 residues. The V end lost 7 bases, the J end lost 4 bases, and 13 bases lay between the germline ends. From germline, CDR1 is SQVTM and CDR2 ANQGSEA. This CDR3 reads CSGGGGATEAFF. The DNA for the CDR3 is TGCAGCGGAGGGGGGGGAGCCACTGAAGCTTTCTTT.

The chain links TRBV19 to TRBJ2-1, with TRBD1 matching over 8 bases. CDR1 LNHDA and CDR2 SQIVND come from the germline V gene (reference sequence). Germline trimming cut 2 bases from V and 6 bases from J; bases unmatched to any gene: 3. The CDR3 runs 14 residues. The CDR3 reads CASSIQGAPNEQFF. Written as DNA, the CDR3 is TGTGCCAGTAGTATACAGGGGGCGCCCAATGAGCAGTTCTTC.

V gene TRBV14 combines with J gene TRBJ2-2; D gene unclear. Trimming shortened V by 3 bases and J by 2 bases, and 13 bases separated the two germline ends. This CDR3 spans 16 amino acids. The germline V gene has CDR1 SGHDN and CDR2 FVKESK. The CDR3 loop reads CASSHGSSYNTGELFF. The CDR3 DNA reads as TGTGCCAGCAGCCACGGATCTAGTTATAACACCGGGGAGCTGTTTTTT.

V gene TRBV28 combines with J gene TRBJ2-2, with 9 bases that match TRBD1. Per the germline V gene, CDR1 is MDHEN and CDR2 is SYDVKM. The junction had 8 bases not matched to a gene; V was cut back by 1 base and J by 8 bases. The CDR3 consists of 16 residues. DNA of the CDR3: TGTGCCAGCAGTTTATTCGGACAGGGGTATATGGGGGAGCTGTTTTTT. As protein: CASSLFGQGYMGELFF.

V gene TRBV10-1 combines with J gene TRBJ2-1, with 9 bases matching TRBD1. In germline, CDR1 is WNHNN, CDR2 SYGVQD (reference sequence). CDR3 length: 13 amino acids. V shed 2 bases, J shed 10 bases, and the junction held 3 bases outside the gene matches. The DNA for the CDR3 is TGCGCCAGCAGTGAGACAGGGGGCCGCGAGCAGTTCTTC. Translation gives CASSETGGREQFF.

CDR3 nucleotide sequence: TGTGCCAGCAGCAAGGTCGGGACAGGGTCTTTAGCTTTCTTT. It codes for CASSKVGTGSLAFF. The chain combines TRBV5-6 with TRBJ1-1; 9 bases line up with TRBD1. V lost 4 bases and J lost 10; bases outside the gene matches: 11. The CDR3 totals 14 residues. Germline loops: CDR1 SGHDT, CDR2 YYEEEE.

The rearrangement uses TRBV4-2 and TRBJ2-5, with 9 bases matching TRBD1. The V and J ends lost 6 bases and 5 bases, in that order; junction bases with no gene match: 10. From germline, CDR1 is LGHNA and CDR2 YNFKEQ. The CDR3 consists of 15 residues. The CDR3 loop is CASSPRGTGSETQYF. CDR3 DNA sequence: TGTGCCAGCAGTCCACGGGGGACAGGGTCGGAGACCCAGTACTTC.

The genes are TRBV6-5 and TRBJ2-7; D perhaps matches TRBD1 (5 bases). Germline-derived CDR1 and CDR2 are MNHEY and SVGAGI. The CDR3 totals 14 residues. V was pared by 5 bases and J by 8 bases, with 19 bases between. This CDR3 reads CASSQGSQTMKQYF. CDR3 DNA sequence: TGTGCCAGCAGTCAGGGTTCGCAGACCATGAAGCAGTACTTC.

The rearrangement uses TRBV4-3 and TRBJ2-3; the D gene is possibly TRBD2 (5 bases). The CDR3 extends over 20 amino acids. CDR1 and CDR2 (germline): LGHNA, YSLEER. Trimming left V 0 bases short and J 6 bases short, with 28 bases between. The CDR3 nucleotides read TGCGCCAGCAGCCAAGAATGGCTAGCAGGCTCGTGGCCCCCTGGGGATACGCAGTATTTT. Its protein is CASSQEWLAGSWPPGDTQYF.

This sequence joins TRBV6-1 and TRBJ1-2; 9 nucleotides match TRBD1. The V gene end was trimmed by 0 bases and the J gene end by 5 bases; junction bases not matched to a gene: 1. This CDR3 spans 14 amino acids. Germline lookup yields CDR1 MNHNS and CDR2 SASEGT. DNA for the CDR3: TGTGCCAGCAGTGAAGCGACAGGGGGGTATGGCTACACCTTC. Its translation is CASSEATGGYGYTF.

This sequence joins TRBV9 and TRBJ2-6, with 11 bases matching TRBD2. The CDR3 is made up of 19 amino acids. V shed 3 bases and J 4 bases; nucleotides not matched to a gene: 12. The V gene's germline CDR1 is SGDLS and CDR2 YYNGEE. The CDR3 spells CASSAARSGGAKGANVLTF. In DNA form, the CDR3 reads TGTGCCAGCAGCGCCGCCCGTAGCGGGGGGGCGAAAGGGGCCAACGTCCTGACTTTC.

The V and J genes are TRBV9 and TRBJ2-2, with a possible D match to TRBD1 (6 bases). The CDR3 is 12 amino acids. Trimming pared 0 bases from V and 10 bases from J, leaving 7 bases between. CDR1 is SGDLS, CDR2 YYNGEE, per germline. In DNA form, the CDR3 reads TGTGCCAGCAGCGTAGCAGGGGAGGAGCTGTTTTTT. This gives the protein CASSVAGEELFF.

For the CDR3, the DNA is TGTGCCAGCAGCTCAGTGGGTAAGACTAGCGGGAGACATGAGCAGTTCTTC. This sequence encodes CASSSVGKTSGRHEQFF. This chain connects TRBV11-2 to TRBJ2-1; 12 bases align to TRBD2. In germline, CDR1 is SGHAT, CDR2 FQNNGV. The CDR3 consists of 17 residues. Trimming at V came to 4 bases and at J to 8 bases, leaving 12 bases not matched to a gene.